The clone carrying this T cell receptor (beta chain) has more than one count but fewer than ten. The CDR3 length is 16 residues. Germline lookup yields CDR1 MRHNA and CDR2 SNTAGT. The V segment lost 7 bases and the J segment 8 bases; nucleotides outside the gene matches: 16. The sample is drawn from a study of T-cell reconstitution after alpha-beta-depleted transplantation in children. Unique molecular identifiers were incorporated when the TCRbeta library was constructed. Each CDR3 protein gets one entry after TCRdb re-called the PCR reads with MiXCR. The table includes 450,000 to 600,000 distinct CDR3 sequences, 15% to 20% detected once.

The sequence was obtained from a human donor who donated a stem cell graft to a child with acute lymphoblastic leukemia. The sample consisted of PBMCs from the stem cell graft donor, taken from the stem cell graft. The chain recombines TRBV6-4 with TRBJ2-1; 8 bases match TRBD2. CDR3 sequence: CASTFLRTSKDDEQFF. CDR3 DNA sequence: TGTGCCAGCACCTTCCTACGGACTAGCAAGGACGATGAGCAGTTCTTC.